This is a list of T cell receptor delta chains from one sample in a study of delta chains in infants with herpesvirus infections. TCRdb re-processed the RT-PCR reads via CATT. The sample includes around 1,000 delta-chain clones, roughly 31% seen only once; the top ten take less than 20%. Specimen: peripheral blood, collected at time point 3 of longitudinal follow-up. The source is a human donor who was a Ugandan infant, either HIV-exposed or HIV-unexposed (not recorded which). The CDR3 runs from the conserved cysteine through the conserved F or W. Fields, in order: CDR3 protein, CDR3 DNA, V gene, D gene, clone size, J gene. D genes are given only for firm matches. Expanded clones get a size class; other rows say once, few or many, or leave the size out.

CDR3: CALGEGESYWWGIQWGTAQLFF
DNA: TGTGCTCTTGGGGAAGGAGAATCCTACTGGTGGGGGATACAGTGGGGGACAGCACAACTCTTCTTT
V: TRDV1
D: TRDD3
size: large
J: TRDJ2

CDR3: CALGELFPGYWYDKLIF
DNA: TGTGCTCTTGGGGAACTGTTCCCCGGGTACTGGTACGATAAACTCATCTTT
V: TRDV1
D: .
size: once
J: TRDJ1

CDR3: CACDTYWGIRGDKLIF
DNA: TGTGCCTGTGACACGTACTGGGGGATACGCGGGGATAAACTCATCTTT
V: TRDV2
D: TRDD3
size: medium-sized
J: TRDJ1

CDR3: CALGLTELPTGGLGKLIF
DNA: TGTGCTCTTGGGCTAACAGAGCTCCCTACTGGGGGATTGGGTAAACTCATCTTT
V: TRDV1
D: TRDD3
size: medium-sized
J: TRDJ1

CDR3: CALGHGWGITRLTAQLFF
DNA: TGTGCTCTTGGGCATGGGTGGGGGATAACGCGGTTGACAGCACAACTCTTCTTT
V: TRDV1
D: TRDD3
size: few
J: TRDJ2

CDR3: CACDTGELGEPRDTDKLIF
DNA: TGTGCCTGTGACACCGGAGAACTGGGGGAACCACGGGACACCGATAAACTCATCTTT
V: TRDV2
D: TRDD3
size: few
J: TRDJ1

CDR3: CACDTFGGGGSSSWDTRQMFF
DNA: .
V: TRDV2
D: .
size: large
J: TRDJ3

CDR3: CAFSWGYADKLIF
DNA: TGTGCCTTTAGCTGGGGATACGCCGATAAACTCATCTTT
V: TRDV3
D: TRDD3
size: .
J: TRDJ1

CDR3: CALGEFCPWGIMGDTRSTDKLIF
DNA: TGTGCTCTTGGGGAATTCTGCCCGTGGGGCATAATGGGGGATACGCGTAGCACCGATAAACTCATCTTT
V: TRDV1
D: TRDD3
size: .
J: TRDJ1

CDR3: CACDTVGGYPTDKLIF
DNA: TGTGCCTGTGACACCGTTGGGGGATACCCCACCGATAAACTCATCTTT
V: TRDV2
D: TRDD3
size: medium-sized
J: TRDJ1

CDR3: CALGPRHVWWGIREDKLIF
DNA: TGTGCTCTTGGGCCCCGCCACGTGTGGTGGGGGATAAGAGAGGATAAACTCATCTTT
V: TRDV1
D: TRDD3
size: large
J: TRDJ1

CDR3: CALGTPRPGWGSYTDKLIF
DNA: TGTGCTCTTGGGACCCCCCGCCCAGGCTGGGGGTCGTACACCGATAAACTCATCTTT
V: TRDV1
D: TRDD3
size: few
J: TRDJ1

CDR3: CACDTVDSSSWDTRQMFF
DNA: TGTGCCTGTGACACAGTGGATTCCAGCTCCTGGGACACCCGACAGATGTTTTTC
V: TRDV2
D: .
size: once
J: TRDJ3

CDR3: CALGELSLPWSSPLAFKLIF
DNA: TGTGCTCTTGGGGAACTTAGTCTTCCTTGGAGCTCCCCACTCGCATTTAAACTCATCTTT
V: TRDV1
D: .
size: .
J: TRDJ1

CDR3: CALGGSSRVCAWGKVLIF
DNA: TGTGCTCTTGGGGGCTCTTCGAGGGTGTGCGCCTGGGGGAAGGTCCTGATCTTT
V: TRDV1
D: TRDD3
size: .
J: TRDJ4

CDR3: CALGERGGPSCTGSRTPLIF
DNA: TGTGCTCTTGGGGAAAGGGGTGGCCCTTCTTGTACTGGGAGTAGGACACCCCTGATCTTT
V: TRDV1
D: .
size: large
J: TRDJ4

CDR3: CALGEPRESPIMWGFTDKLIF
DNA: TGTGCTCTTGGGGAACCCCGTGAAAGTCCTATAATGTGGGGGTTCACCGATAAACTCATCTTT
V: TRDV1
D: .
size: .
J: TRDJ1

CDR3: CACDTVGVGMRPAPDKLIF
DNA: TGTGCCTGTGACACCGTGGGAGTCGGGATGCGACCCGCCCCCGATAAACTCATCTTT
V: TRDV2
D: .
size: .
J: TRDJ1

CDR3: CALGYRGYAYTDKLIF
DNA: TGTGCTCTTGGTTATAGGGGATACGCTTACACCGATAAACTCATCTTT
V: TRDV1
D: TRDD3
size: medium-sized
J: TRDJ1

CDR3: CALGELQTNLPPFGDTGYTDKLIF
DNA: TGTGCTCTTGGGGAACTCCAGACTAATCTCCCACCTTTCGGGGATACCGGGTACACCGATAAACTCATCTTT
V: TRDV1
D: TRDD3
size: few
J: TRDJ1

CDR3: CALGELDGIDLPPYWGILTTDKLIF
DNA: TGTGCTCTTGGGGAACTTGATGGTATTGACCTCCCACCCTACTGGGGGATCCTCACCACCGATAAACTCATCTTT
V: TRDV1
D: TRDD3
size: medium-sized
J: TRDJ1

CDR3: CALGEPFPTATDKLIF
DNA: TGTGCTCTTGGGGAACCCTTCCCAACGGCAACCGATAAACTCATCTTT
V: TRDV1
D: .
size: few
J: TRDJ1

CDR3: CALGDTDFLTWGIPYTDKLIF
DNA: TGTGCTCTTGGGGACACCGACTTCCTTACCTGGGGGATACCGTACACCGATAAACTCATCTTT
V: TRDV1
D: TRDD3
size: few
J: TRDJ1

CDR3: CALSLTGGLRYTDKLIF
DNA: TGTGCTCTGAGTTTGACTGGGGGACTAAGGTACACCGATAAACTCATCTTT
V: TRAV14/DV4
D: TRDD3
size: medium-sized
J: TRDJ1

CDR3: CALGELGPLWTDKLIF
DNA: TGTGCTCTTGGGGAACTAGGCCCTCTTTGGACCGATAAACTCATCTTT
V: TRDV1
D: .
size: medium-sized
J: TRDJ1

CDR3: CACDTGELGEPRDTRQMFF
DNA: TGTGCCTGTGACACCGGAGAACTGGGGGAACCACGGGACACCCGACAGATGTTTTTC
V: TRDV2
D: TRDD3
size: large
J: TRDJ3

CDR3: CALGELGLRGAGGRYTDKLIF
DNA: TGTGCTCTTGGGGAATTAGGGCTACGGGGGGCTGGCGGTAGGTACACCGATAAACTCATCTTT
V: TRDV1
D: .
size: medium-sized
J: TRDJ1

CDR3: CACDDVTLSDKLIF
DNA: TGTGCCTGTGACGATGTTACCCTTTCCGATAAACTCATCTTT
V: TRDV2
D: .
size: .
J: TRDJ1

CDR3: CACDPLGDPDKLIF
DNA: TGTGCCTGTGACCCCCTGGGGGATCCCGATAAACTCATCTTT
V: TRDV2
D: TRDD3
size: .
J: TRDJ1

CDR3: CAALVLLGEEGATDKLIF
DNA: TGTGCAGCACTTGTCCTACTGGGGGAGGAAGGAGCCACCGATAAACTCATCTTT
V: TRAV29/DV5
D: TRDD3
size: .
J: TRDJ1

CDR3: CALGLIGLPTRWGGRGTDKLIF
DNA: TGTGCTCTTGGGTTAATAGGCCTTCCTACTAGGTGGGGGGGCCGAGGCACCGATAAACTCATCTTT
V: TRDV1
D: TRDD2
size: .
J: TRDJ1

CDR3: CACDTVGGIRPWDTRQMFF
DNA: TGTGCCTGTGACACCGTCGGGGGGATACGCCCCTGGGACACCCGACAGATGTTTTTC
V: TRDV2
D: TRDD3
size: .
J: TRDJ3

CDR3: CALGEISVSRNYWGSWAPSKLIF
DNA: TGTGCTCTTGGGGAAATCTCCGTTTCCCGAAACTACTGGGGGAGTTGGGCTCCATCTAAACTCATCTTT
V: TRDV1
D: TRDD3
size: .
J: TRDJ1

CDR3: CALGESSGGPKWLGGSWGSDKLIF
DNA: TGTGCTCTTGGGGAATCCTCCGGCGGACCTAAATGGTTAGGGGGATCCTGGGGGTCCGATAAACTCATCTTT
V: TRDV1
D: TRDD3
size: .
J: TRDJ1

CDR3: CALGDPTGLLTLYWGILPDKLIF
DNA: TGTGCTCTTGGGGATCCCACGGGACTTTTAACCCTTTACTGGGGGATACTCCCCGATAAACTCATCTTT
V: TRDV1
D: TRDD3
size: few
J: TRDJ1

CDR3: CAFSLDTDKLIF
DNA: TGTGCCTTTAGTTTGGACACCGATAAACTCATCTTT
V: TRDV3
D: .
size: medium-sized
J: TRDJ1

CDR3: CACDTVGGGSWDTRQMFF
DNA: TGTGCCTGTGACACCGTCGGTGGTGGGTCCTGGGACACCCGACAGATGTTTTTC
V: TRDV2
D: .
size: .
J: TRDJ3

CDR3: CACDVLGASTDKLIF
DNA: TGTGCCTGTGACGTACTGGGGGCTTCAACCGATAAACTCATCTTT
V: TRDV2
D: TRDD3
size: few
J: TRDJ1

CDR3: CALGSRFPPWSPRGLIF
DNA: TGTGCTCTTGGGTCGCGTTTTCCCCCCTGGAGCCCAAGGGGACTCATCTTT
V: TRDV1
D: .
size: few
J: TRDJ1

CDR3: CALGDVATFGGAGVRLIF
DNA: TGTGCTCTTGGGGACGTTGCCACCTTCGGCGGTGCTGGGGTTAGGCTCATCTTT
V: TRDV1
D: .
size: medium-sized
J: TRDJ1

CDR3: CALGERSYCPRMYSWDTRQMFF
DNA: TGTGCTCTTGGGGAACGGTCCTACTGCCCCCGCATGTACTCCTGGGACACCCGACAGATGTTTTTC
V: TRDV1
D: .
size: medium-sized
J: TRDJ3

CDR3: CACDTLGDTQKGYTDKLIF
DNA: TGTGCCTGTGACACCTTGGGGGATACTCAAAAGGGGTACACCGATAAACTCATCTTT
V: TRDV2
D: TRDD3
size: large
J: TRDJ1

CDR3: CALGVPTYAGGGIQLPIYTDKLIF
DNA: TGTGCTCTTGGGGTACCGACCTACGCGGGCGGTGGGATACAGCTCCCAATCTACACCGATAAACTCATCTTT
V: TRDV1
D: TRDD3
size: once
J: TRDJ1

CDR3: CALGTRGLPLHYWGIRSDKLIF
DNA: TGTGCTCTTGGGACCCGAGGCCTTCCCCTACACTACTGGGGGATAAGAAGCGATAAACTCATCTTT
V: TRDV1
D: TRDD3
size: .
J: TRDJ1

CDR3: CALGEPPILWGILCNKLIF
DNA: TGTGCTCTTGGGGAACCACCAATCCTTTGGGGGATACTTTGTAATAAACTCATCTTT
V: TRDV1
D: TRDD3
size: .
J: TRDJ1

CDR3: CACDTVLGDSSWDTRQMFF
DNA: TGTGCCTGTGACACCGTACTGGGGGATAGCTCCTGGGACACCCGACAGATGTTTTTC
V: TRDV2
D: TRDD3
size: large
J: TRDJ3

CDR3: CALGELRDGYWGKYTDKLIF
DNA: TGTGCTCTTGGGGAACTAAGGGACGGATACTGGGGGAAGTACACCGATAAACTCATCTTT
V: TRDV1
D: TRDD3
size: .
J: TRDJ1

CDR3: CALGDKTFPRYWGCPYTDKLIF
DNA: TGTGCTCTTGGGGATAAAACCTTCCCCCGTTACTGGGGATGCCCTTACACCGATAAACTCATCTTT
V: TRDV1
D: .
size: .
J: TRDJ1

CDR3: CACDSVLGDSSWDTRQMFF
DNA: TGTGCCTGTGACTCCGTACTGGGGGATTCATCCTGGGACACCCGACAGATGTTTTTC
V: TRDV2
D: TRDD3
size: medium-sized
J: TRDJ3

CDR3: CALGPPPLIWGIRVTDKLIF
DNA: TGTGCTCTTGGACCTCCCCCTCTAATCTGGGGGATACGGGTCACCGATAAACTCATCTTT
V: TRDV1
D: TRDD3
size: large
J: TRDJ1

CDR3: CALGAPHRPSYLYWGIQVDKLIF
DNA: TGTGCTCTTGGGGCCCCTCATCGGCCTTCCTACCTTTACTGGGGGATACAGGTCGATAAACTCATCTTT
V: TRDV1
D: TRDD3
size: few
J: TRDJ1

CDR3: CALGERQAFRGAGEAQLFF
DNA: TGTGCTCTTGGGGAAAGGCAGGCCTTCAGAGGGGCCGGGGAAGCACAACTCTTCTTT
V: TRDV1
D: .
size: few
J: TRDJ2

CDR3: CACDTLLLGDTYTDKLIF
DNA: TGTGCCTGTGACACCCTCTTACTGGGGGATACTTATACCGATAAACTCATCTTT
V: TRDV2
D: TRDD3
size: .
J: TRDJ1

CDR3: CALGELVGDTPGDKLIF
DNA: TGTGCTCTTGGGGAACTGGTGGGGGATACTCCGGGAGATAAACTCATCTTT
V: TRDV1
D: TRDD3
size: .
J: TRDJ1

CDR3: CAYRLPSITARTDKLIF
DNA: TGTGCTTATAGGCTCCCTTCCATTACTGCGCGTACCGATAAACTCATCTTT
V: TRAV38-2/DV8
D: .
size: large
J: TRDJ1

CDR3: CACDPWGGTDKLIF
DNA: TGTGCCTGTGACCCCTGGGGGGGAACCGATAAACTCATCTTT
V: TRDV2
D: TRDD3
size: .
J: TRDJ1

CDR3: CACDILGDTWDTRQMFF
DNA: TGTGCCTGTGACATCCTGGGGGATACCTGGGACACCCGACAGATGTTTTTC
V: TRDV2
D: TRDD3
size: large
J: TRDJ3